This T cell receptor (beta chain) emerged from a study of blood T cells in healthy people across ages (dated by TCRdb to between 2014 and 2017). Study-level background: Template switching captured roughly one uniquely barcoded TCR beta cDNA molecule per two T cells in model experiments. To track age-related changes in TCR beta repertoire diversity, the study relied on deep sequencing normalized with unique cDNA molecular identifiers. The donors were split into four age groups: young (average roughly 15 years), middle-aged (39), aged (roughly 68) and long-lived (roughly 80). To avoid experimental bias, donors of different ages were randomly spread across the sequencing lanes. Two additional independent replicas of 1 million unique cDNA reads from the same blood draw were analyzed for two donors (one aged 18 to 29 and one aged 80 or older).

Systemically healthy Caucasian individuals from Russia, 39 in total and aged roughly 6 to 90 years, were included as donors. Around 9.9 milliliters of peripheral blood were collected from each donor into EDTA-treated Vacutainer tubes. PBMCs were isolated by Ficoll-Paque density-gradient centrifugation, with at least 7 million obtained per sample. Trizol reagent was used to extract total RNA from the PBMCs, yielding at least 6 micrograms per sample. Naive CD45RAhigh/CD27high T cell percentages were measured by flow cytometry on a PBMC aliquot from every donor. Library construction relied on 5' RACE. Instrument used: Illumina HiSeq 2500. A second roughly 7 to 12 cycle PCR used a sample-barcoded 5' primer and a J-beta primer mix. A template-switch 5' adaptor carrying 12 random nucleotides introduced a unique molecular identifier onto each TCR beta cDNA molecule. Each sample yielded at least 2.5 million CDR3-containing paired-end reads. The Mint cDNA synthesis kit, primed by a TRBC-specific oligonucleotide, was used to synthesize first-strand cDNA from all RNA. After uracil-DNA glycosylase treatment, a first 18-cycle PCR used universal primers M1SS and BC2_uni_R on all cDNA. The authors processed their data as follows. Each sample was normalized by randomly selecting 1 million high-quality reads, each carrying a distinct molecular identifier. Reads sharing molecular identifiers were discarded rather than binned into consensus sequences. MiTCR, set to a Q25 quality threshold and the strictest error-elimination algorithm, was used for CDR3 identification, clonotype clustering and error correction. A nonparametric unseen species model using Euler transformation provided a lower-bound estimate of total TCR beta diversity. TCRdb reanalyzed the raw reads on its own, using fastp at Q25 for trimming and MiXCR for clone calling, and kept in-frame beta chains. Rows are combined by CDR3 protein, so each entry shows the most common genes and DNA. TCRdb assigned the V and J calls; the authors' analysis was not used. This sample holds 1.5 million to 2 million distinct CDR3 sequences; roughly 27% were observed only once. Of the sample, roughly 8% falls within the top ten clones.

Beyond this particular receptor, the publication reports: Compared with the aged group, the long-lived group had more naive CD4+ T cells, fewer expanded clones and increased TCR diversity, a pattern suggesting age selection. Because profiling used bulk unsorted PBMCs, naive and antigen-experienced compartments could not be compared conclusively. Because donor CMV infection status was unknown, age-related changes in expanded clonotypes were potentially confounded. Estimates of total diversity based on one million sequenced T cells were regarded as lower bounds and as underestimates. Observed TCR beta diversity per million T cells fell roughly linearly with age, and a significant reduction was already apparent by age around 36. The percentage of naive T cells measured by flow cytometry correlated strongly with observed TCR beta diversity.

This clonotype has only a few counts. Its antigen has not been determined. Qualities for individual bases were not recorded, and no much larger clone is one base off. CDR1 DFQATT and CDR2 SNEGSKA are derived from the germline V gene (reference sequence). V is pruned by 4 bases and J by 3 bases, leaving 5 bases of the junction without a gene match. The CDR3 goes from the cysteine to the phenylalanine over 14 residues. Of the read, only the CDR3 DNA is kept; its 42 bases are in frame from base 1. The sequence links TRBV20-1 to TRBJ2-1, and 8 junction bases match TRBD1. This receptor was taken from a woman younger than 45 in good health. The specimen sequenced was blood. Here is the DNA: TGCAGTGCTAAACCGGGACAGGACTACAATGAGCAGTTCTTC. It is translated as CSAKPGQDYNEQFF.